The text below deals with one T cell receptor beta chain. Its target is not known. After isolation, RNA underwent reverse transcription to generate cDNA as the sequencing template. Using immunoSEQ multiplex PCR, the repertoire was profiled, and TCRdb retains in-frame clones only, with some absent. This sample carries 90,000 to 130,000 clones, 50% to 60% of them seen once, and the ten largest clones take 20% to 25%. Looked up from germline, CDR1 is MDHEN and CDR2 is SYDVKM. Trimming at V came to 6 bases and at J to 6 bases, leaving 6 bases not matched to a gene. CDR3 length: 13 amino acids. This sample is drawn from a study of CD8+ T cells in alopecia areata. General observations from the study: Unlike in mice, where it was clearer, TCR sharing across patients was less clear, possibly HLA-related.

The sequenced material came from NKG2D-low CD8+ T cells sorted from blood. This chain uses TRBV28 with TRBJ2-7, with 9 positions matching TRBD1. The TCR originated in a human donor with alopecia areata. The CDR3 reads CASRLQGAVEQYF. The CDR3 nucleotides read TGTGCCAGCAGGCTACAGGGGGCGGTCGAGCAGTACTTC.